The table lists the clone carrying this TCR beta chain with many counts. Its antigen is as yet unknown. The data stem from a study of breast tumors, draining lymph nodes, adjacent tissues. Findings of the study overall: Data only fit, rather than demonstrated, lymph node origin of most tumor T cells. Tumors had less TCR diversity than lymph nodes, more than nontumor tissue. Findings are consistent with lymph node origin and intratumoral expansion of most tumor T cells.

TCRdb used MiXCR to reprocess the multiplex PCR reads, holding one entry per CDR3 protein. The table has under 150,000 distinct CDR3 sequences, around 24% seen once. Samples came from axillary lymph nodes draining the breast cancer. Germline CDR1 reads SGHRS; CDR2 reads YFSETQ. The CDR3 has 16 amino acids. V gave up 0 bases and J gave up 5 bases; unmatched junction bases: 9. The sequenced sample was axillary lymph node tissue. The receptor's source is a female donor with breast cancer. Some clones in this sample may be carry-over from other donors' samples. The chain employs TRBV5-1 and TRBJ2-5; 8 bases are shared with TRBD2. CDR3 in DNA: TGCGCCAGCAGCTTGGAACCGGGACTAGGATTCGAGACCCAGTACTTC. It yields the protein CASSLEPGLGFETQYF.